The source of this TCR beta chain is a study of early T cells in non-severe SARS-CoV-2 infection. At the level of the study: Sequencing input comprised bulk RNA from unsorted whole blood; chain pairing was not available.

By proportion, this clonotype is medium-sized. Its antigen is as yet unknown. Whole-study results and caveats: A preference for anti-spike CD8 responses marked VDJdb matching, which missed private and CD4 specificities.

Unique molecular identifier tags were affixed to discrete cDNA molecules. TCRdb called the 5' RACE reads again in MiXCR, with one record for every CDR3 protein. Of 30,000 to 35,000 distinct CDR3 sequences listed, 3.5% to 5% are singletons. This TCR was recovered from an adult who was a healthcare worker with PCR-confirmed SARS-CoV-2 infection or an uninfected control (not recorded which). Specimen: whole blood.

CDR3 residues: CASSRTTGLAKNIQYF. The CDR3 bases are TGTGCCAGCAGCCGAACGACAGGCTTAGCCAAAAACATTCAGTACTTC. The gene calls are TRBV7-2 and TRBJ2-4; tentatively, D is TRBD1 (6 bases). The CDR3 totals 16 residues. V was trimmed by 5 bases and J by 0 bases, leaving 14 bases between them. CDR1 SGHTA and CDR2 FQGNSA come from the germline V gene.